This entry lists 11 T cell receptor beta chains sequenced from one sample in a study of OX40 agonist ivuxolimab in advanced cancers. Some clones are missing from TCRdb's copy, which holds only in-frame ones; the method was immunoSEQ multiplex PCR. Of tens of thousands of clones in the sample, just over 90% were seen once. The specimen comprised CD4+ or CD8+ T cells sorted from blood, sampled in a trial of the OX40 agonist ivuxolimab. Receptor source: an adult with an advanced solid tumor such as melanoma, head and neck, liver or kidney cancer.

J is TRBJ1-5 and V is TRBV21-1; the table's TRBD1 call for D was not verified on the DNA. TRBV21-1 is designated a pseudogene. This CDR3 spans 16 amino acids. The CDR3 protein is CASSKGEAGCNQPQHF. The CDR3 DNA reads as TGTGCCAGCAGCAAAGGCGAGGCAGGGTGTAATCAGCCCCAGCATTTT.

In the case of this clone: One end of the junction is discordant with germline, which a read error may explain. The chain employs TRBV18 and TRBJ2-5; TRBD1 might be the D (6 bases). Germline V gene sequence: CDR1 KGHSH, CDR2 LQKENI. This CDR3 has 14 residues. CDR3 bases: TGTGCCAGCTCTCCACAGGGACGTCAAGAGACCCAGTACTTC. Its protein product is CASSPQGRQETQYF. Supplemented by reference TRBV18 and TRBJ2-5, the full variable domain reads NAGVMQNPRHLVRRRGQEARLRCSPMKGHSHVYWYRQLPEEGLKFMVYLQKENIIDESGMPKERFSAEFPKEGPSILRIQQVVRGDSAAYFCASSPQGRQETQYFGPGTRLLVL.

The CDR3 region is CASSLTDRRVGYTF. The CDR3 nucleotides read TGTGCCAGCAGCTTGACAGACAGGCGAGTGGGCTACACCTTC. J is TRBJ1-2 and V is TRBV5-4; perhaps TRBD1 as D (6 bases). V was clipped by 1 base and J by 8 bases, with 15 bases between them. The CDR3 contains 14 residues. The germline gives CDR1 SGHNT, CDR2 YYREEE (reference sequence). Using reference TRBV5-4 and TRBJ1-2 for the parts outside the CDR3, the full variable domain is ETGVTQSPTHLIKTRGQQVTLRCSSQSGHNTVSWYQQALGQGPQFIFQYYREEENGRGNFPPRFSGLQFPNYSSELNVNALELDDSALYLCASSLTDRRVGYTFGSGTRLTVV.

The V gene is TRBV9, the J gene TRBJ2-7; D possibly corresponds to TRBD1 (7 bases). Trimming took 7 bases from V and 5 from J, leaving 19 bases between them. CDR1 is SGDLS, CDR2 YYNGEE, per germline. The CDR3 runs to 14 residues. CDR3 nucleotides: TGTGCCAGCTCACGGAGGGGGCTGACCGACGAGCAGTACTTC. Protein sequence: CASSRRGLTDEQYF.

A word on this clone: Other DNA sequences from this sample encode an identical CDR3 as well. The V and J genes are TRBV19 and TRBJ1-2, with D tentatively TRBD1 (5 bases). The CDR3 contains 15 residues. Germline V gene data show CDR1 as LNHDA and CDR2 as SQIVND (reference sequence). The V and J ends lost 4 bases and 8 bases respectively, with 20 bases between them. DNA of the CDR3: TGTGCCAGTAGTAACGGCAGGGAAGCGGTCGGAGGCTACACCTTC. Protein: CASSNGREAVGGYTF.

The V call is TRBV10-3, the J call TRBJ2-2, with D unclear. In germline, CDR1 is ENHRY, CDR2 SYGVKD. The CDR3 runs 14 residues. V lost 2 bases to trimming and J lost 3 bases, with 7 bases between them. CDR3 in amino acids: CAISEELHTGELFF. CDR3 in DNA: TGTGCCATCAGTGAGGAGCTTCACACCGGGGAGCTGTTTTTT.

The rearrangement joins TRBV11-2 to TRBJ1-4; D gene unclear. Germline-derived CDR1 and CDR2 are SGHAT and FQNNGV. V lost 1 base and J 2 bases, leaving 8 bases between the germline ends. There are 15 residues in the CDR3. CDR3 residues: CASSLGPRTNEKLFF. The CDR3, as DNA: TGTGCCAGCAGCTTAGGCCCAAGGACTAATGAAAAACTGTTTTTT.

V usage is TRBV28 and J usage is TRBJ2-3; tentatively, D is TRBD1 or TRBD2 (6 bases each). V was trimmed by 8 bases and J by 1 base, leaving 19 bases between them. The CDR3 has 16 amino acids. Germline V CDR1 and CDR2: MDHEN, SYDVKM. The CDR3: CASDLALAGGTDTQYF. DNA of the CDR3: TGTGCCAGCGATCTAGCGCTCGCAGGGGGCACAGATACGCAGTATTTT.

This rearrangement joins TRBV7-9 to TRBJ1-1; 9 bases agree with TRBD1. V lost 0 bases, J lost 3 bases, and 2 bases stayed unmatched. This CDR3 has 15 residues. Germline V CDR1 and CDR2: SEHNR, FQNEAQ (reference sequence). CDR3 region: CASSLAGQGYTEAFF. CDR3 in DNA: TGTGCCAGCAGCTTAGCAGGACAGGGGTACACTGAAGCTTTCTTT.

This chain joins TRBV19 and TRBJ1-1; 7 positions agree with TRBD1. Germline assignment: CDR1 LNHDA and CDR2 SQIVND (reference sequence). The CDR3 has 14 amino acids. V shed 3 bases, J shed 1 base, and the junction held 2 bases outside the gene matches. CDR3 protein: CASSIDRENTEAFF. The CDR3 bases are TGTGCCAGTAGTATTGACAGGGAGAACACTGAAGCTTTCTTT.

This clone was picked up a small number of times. Here the CDR3 DNA reads TGCGCCAGCAGTGCTGTCCAGGGCACTGAAGCTTTCTTT. Its protein product is CASSAVQGTEAFF. This chain links TRBV10-1 with TRBJ1-1; maybe TRBD1 (5 bases). CDR1 and CDR2 (germline): WNHNN, SYGVQD (reference sequence). V lost 4 bases to trimming and J lost 4 bases, with 10 bases between them. This CDR3 comprises 13 residues.